This T cell receptor (beta chain) was recorded in a study of shared clonotypes between healthy human individuals. Generated by immunoSEQ multiplex PCR, the TCRdb table keeps only in-frame clones and is missing some. The table lists 2,500,000 or so clones, roughly 93% of them singletons, with 0.36% in the top ten. The CDR3 loop spans 14 amino acids. CDR1 is SGHTA and CDR2 is FQGNSA in the germline V gene. The V gene lost 0 bases and the J gene lost 7 bases, with 12 bases spanning the gap. The sample taken for sequencing was naive CD4+ T cells from PBMCs. Subset denoted: CD45RA+ positively selected. The receptor was isolated from a man aged 18-30 years in good health. Some clones in this sample may be carry-over from other donors' samples. The V and J genes are TRBV7-2 and TRBJ2-5; the D call may be TRBD1 or TRBD2 (5 bases each). CDR3 loop: CASSLAGPEGTQYF. Here the CDR3 DNA reads TGTGCCAGCAGCTTAGCGGGGCCCGAGGGGACCCAGTACTTC. The variable domain in full, with the rest retrieved from reference TRBV7-2 and TRBJ2-5, is GAGVSQSPSNKVTEKGKDVELRCDPISGHTALYWYRQSLGQGLEFLIYFQGNSAPDKSGLPSDRFSAERTGGSVSTLTIQRTQQEDSAVYLCASSLAGPEGTQYFGPGTRLLVL.